Presented here are 32 T cell receptor beta chains from one specimen sequenced in a study of shared clonotypes between healthy human individuals. Profiling relied on immunoSEQ multiplex PCR, and the TCRdb table lists in-frame clones only, not all of them. The data contain around 2.5 million clones, 93% of them singletons. Sequenced input: naive CD4+ T cells from PBMCs. Sample subset: CD45RA+ positively selected. Receptors were obtained from a man younger than 35 in good health. Some clones in this sample may be carry-over from other donors' samples.

The chain combines TRBV7-9 with TRBJ2-1; D gene ambiguous. This CDR3 region has 15 residues. CDR1 and CDR2 from the germline V gene are SEHNR and FQNEAQ (reference sequence). The ends were cut back, 0 bases at V and 2 bases at J, with 8 bases in the middle. CDR3 loop: CASSLALSAYNEQFF. The CDR3 DNA sequence: TGTGCCAGCAGCTTAGCGCTCAGCGCCTACAATGAGCAGTTCTTC.

The rearrangement uses TRBV4-3 and TRBJ1-2, with a tentative D call TRBD1 (5 bases). The germline V gene encodes CDR1 LGHNA and CDR2 YSLEER. V dropped 3 bases and J dropped 7 bases, with 15 bases sitting between them. CDR3 size: 14 residues. CDR3 sequence: CASSQGRMGPGYTF. CDR3 coding DNA: TGCGCCAGCAGCCAGGGTCGAATGGGGCCTGGCTACACCTTC.

The chain carries TRBV7-2 and TRBJ2-4, with D perhaps TRBD2 (6 bases). CDR3 length equals 18 residues. CDR1 and CDR2 from the germline V gene are SGHTA and FQGNSA. Trimming stripped 2 bases from V and 1 base from J, with 18 bases between. CDR3 region: CASSLKIPGGVAKNIQYF. The CDR3 nucleotides read TGTGCCAGCAGCTTAAAAATCCCCGGCGGGGTCGCCAAAAACATTCAGTACTTC.

To note about this clone: Other DNA sequences within the sample encode an identical CDR3. CDR3 coding DNA: TGCGCCAGCAGCTTTGGCACAGCACTCCAAGAGACCCAGTACTTC. Translating gives CASSFGTALQETQYF. The chain is built from TRBV5-1 and TRBJ2-5; no firm D call. V gave up 2 bases and J gave up 1 base, with 12 bases separating them. The CDR3 contains 15 residues. The germline V gene has CDR1 SGHRS and CDR2 YFSETQ.

The chain joins TRBV7-2 to TRBJ1-2; D is uncertain. Germline V gene lookup returns CDR1 SGHTA and CDR2 FQGNSA. The CDR3 has 13 residues. The V end lost 2 bases, the J end lost 3 bases, and 7 bases lay between the germline ends. Here the CDR3 reads CASSLTAYYGYTF. CDR3 bases: TGTGCCAGCAGCTTAACAGCGTACTATGGCTACACCTTC.

The chain uses TRBV28 and TRBJ1-5; weak D call: TRBD1 (6 bases). The CDR3 covers 16 residues. Deletions cut 3 bases from V and 2 bases from J, with 14 bases between. CDR1 MDHEN and CDR2 SYDVKM come from the germline V gene. In nucleotides, the CDR3 is TGTGCCAGCAGTTTCTCAGGGGCATACGGCAATCAGCCCCAGCATTTT. It specifies CASSFSGAYGNQPQHF.

This rearrangement joins TRBV30 to TRBJ2-1; unclear D gene. With 5 bases removed from V and 3 bases from J, the gap between germline ends came to 8 bases. CDR1 is GTSNPN, CDR2 SVGIG, per germline (reference sequence). The length of the CDR3 is 12 residues. Written as DNA, the CDR3 is TGTGCCTGGGGGCTCAACTACAATGAGCAGTTCTTC. Residues: CAWGLNYNEQFF.

The table lists this clone with a few counts. The chain uses TRBV5-1 and TRBJ2-2, with D unresolved. Germline CDR1 is SGHRS and CDR2 is YFSETQ. This CDR3 has 15 amino acids. The V gene lost 0 bases and the J gene lost 6 bases, with 12 bases spanning the gap. The CDR3 sequence is CASSLGLPLAGELFF. In nucleotides, the CDR3 is TGCGCCAGCAGCTTGGGACTTCCGCTCGCCGGGGAGCTGTTTTTT. The whole variable domain, filled in from reference TRBV5-1 and TRBJ2-2, reads KAGVTQTPRYLIKTRGQQVTLSCSPISGHRSVSWYQQTPGQGLQFLFEYFSETQRNKGNFPGRFSGRQFSNSRSEMNVSTLELGDSALYLCASSLGLPLAGELFFGEGSRLTVL.

The chain carries TRBV18 and TRBJ2-1; TRBD2 agrees at 14 bases. The CDR3 runs 15 residues. J was trimmed by 9 bases and V by 6 bases; bases with no gene match: 7. Germline V CDR1 and CDR2: KGHSH, LQKENI. CDR3 region: CASSPGTSGSIEQFF. CDR3 nucleotides: TGTGCCAGCTCCCCCGGGACTAGCGGGAGTATTGAGCAGTTCTTC. The variable domain in full, completed from reference TRBV18 and TRBJ2-1, reads NAGVMQNPRHLVRRRGQEARLRCSPMKGHSHVYWYRQLPEEGLKFMVYLQKENIIDESGMPKERFSAEFPKEGPSILRIQQVVRGDSAAYFCASSPGTSGSIEQFFGPGTRLTVL.

The gene calls are TRBV15 and TRBJ2-7; 7 nucleotides line up with TRBD2. This CDR3 contains 15 residues. Unmatched junction bases numbered 5, after V lost 0 bases and J lost 3 bases. Per the germline V gene, CDR1 is LNHNV and CDR2 is YYDKDF (reference sequence). The CDR3 sequence is CATSRDTAGDYEQYF. As DNA, the CDR3 is TGTGCCACCAGCAGAGATACGGCGGGAGACTACGAGCAGTACTTC.

A word on this clone: This specimen includes other DNA sequences encoding the same CDR3. The chain has TRBV27 and TRBJ1-3; D is perhaps TRBD1 (5 bases). V was shortened by 3 bases and J by 0 bases, with 6 bases between the two germline ends. The CDR3 covers 14 residues. The V gene's germline CDR1 is MNHEY and CDR2 SMNVEV (reference sequence). This chain's CDR3 is CASSFGGSGNTIYF. CDR3 in DNA: TGTGCCAGCAGTTTTGGGGGCTCTGGAAACACCATATATTTT.

This clone was seen a single time. The chain is built from TRBV7-3 and TRBJ2-2, with D perhaps matching TRBD2 (5 bases). The V gene's germline CDR1 is SGHTA and CDR2 FQGTGA. Trimming left V 4 bases short and J 7 bases short, with 10 bases between. The CDR3 is 13 residues long. CDR3 coding DNA: TGTGCCAGCAGCTACCGGGAAGACGGGGAGCTGTTTTTT. This gives the protein CASSYREDGELFF.

The chain carries TRBV4-1 and TRBJ2-5; D might be TRBD1 or TRBD2, each matching 5 bases. The CDR3 sequence is 14 residues long. The V end was cut by 2 bases, the J end by 6 bases, with 13 bases between. Per the germline V gene, CDR1 is MGHRA and CDR2 is YSYEKL. The chain's CDR3 is CASSQLMGEKTQYF. For the CDR3, the DNA is TGCGCCAGCAGCCAACTCATGGGGGAAAAGACCCAGTACTTC.

This clone was counted a single time. Other DNA sequences in the sample encode the same CDR3. The rearrangement links TRBV6-5 to TRBJ2-3; 7 positions match TRBD2. V gave up 0 bases and J gave up 0 bases; unmatched junction bases: 0. This CDR3 is 15 amino acids long. Germline assignment: CDR1 MNHEY and CDR2 SVGAGI. CDR3 sequence reads: CASSYSGGSTDTQYF. The CDR3 DNA reads TGTGCCAGCAGTTACTCGGGGGGGAGCACAGATACGCAGTATTTT.

The chain employs TRBV5-1 and TRBJ2-5; perhaps TRBD2 as D (6 bases). The CDR3 has 14 residues. The V end lost 2 bases, the J end lost 3 bases, and 11 bases lay between the germline ends. CDR1 is SGHRS and CDR2 is YFSETQ in the germline V gene. DNA of the CDR3: TGCGCCAGCAGCTTCTTCGGGGGTGAAGAGACCCAGTACTTC. Its protein is CASSFFGGEETQYF.

The rearrangement links TRBV5-1 to TRBJ2-1; D remains ambiguous. Germline CDR1 SGHRS, CDR2 YFSETQ. The V end was cut by 4 bases, the J end by 0 bases, with 11 bases between. The CDR3 is 15 residues long. The DNA for the CDR3 is TGCGCCAGCAGCCCCCTCCCGAGCTCCTACAATGAGCAGTTCTTC. The encoded protein is CASSPLPSSYNEQFF.

The chain links TRBV4-1 to TRBJ1-5; 7 positions agree with TRBD1. CDR1 and CDR2 (germline): MGHRA, YSYEKL. V shed 8 bases, J shed 0 bases, and the junction held 4 bases outside the gene matches. This CDR3 has 14 amino acids. This CDR3 is CASGDRASNQPQHF. CDR3 coding DNA: TGCGCCAGCGGGGACAGAGCTAGCAATCAGCCCCAGCATTTT.

CDR3 region: CSVRRGGASQETQYF. In DNA, the CDR3 is TGCAGCGTCCGAAGGGGGGGCGCGTCCCAAGAGACCCAGTACTTC. The V call is TRBV29-1, the J call TRBJ2-5; weak D call: TRBD2 (7 bases). The V gene's germline CDR1 is SQVTM and CDR2 ANQGSEA. V lost 6 bases and J 1 base, leaving 18 bases between the germline ends. This CDR3 has 15 amino acids.

The chain has TRBV19 and TRBJ2-4, with a tentative D call TRBD2 (6 bases). The CDR3 has 16 residues. CDR1 LNHDA and CDR2 SQIVND come from the germline V gene (reference sequence). Trimming took off 4 bases at V and 0 bases at J, with 13 bases between the two ends. The CDR3 spells CASSSGTAVAKNIQYF. The CDR3 DNA sequence: TGTGCCAGTAGTAGCGGGACGGCAGTAGCCAAAAACATTCAGTACTTC.

The chain is built from TRBV11-3 and TRBJ2-7; D tentatively fits TRBD1 or TRBD2 (5 bases each). Per germline, CDR1 SGHNT and CDR2 YENEEA. This CDR3 spans 15 amino acids. Between the trimmed V and J ends, which lost 1 base and 6 bases, there was a span of 16 bases. DNA for the CDR3: TGTGCCAGCAGCTTAGGAGACTCGCGAGGGGCCGAGCAGTACTTC. Amino acid sequence: CASSLGDSRGAEQYF.

With respect to this clone: Within the sample, other DNA sequences also encode this same CDR3. This rearrangement joins TRBV5-1 to TRBJ1-4; TRBD1 is a possible D gene (6 bases). The CDR3 has 15 residues. CDR1 SGHRS and CDR2 YFSETQ come from the germline V gene. The germline V and J ends were trimmed by 0 bases and 4 bases, with 10 bases remaining between them. Written as DNA, the CDR3 is TGCGCCAGCAGCTTGGTTGGACAGTATAATGAAAAACTGTTTTTT. The encoded protein is CASSLVGQYNEKLFF.

This rearrangement joins TRBV7-3 to TRBJ1-3, with 7 bases aligning to TRBD1. This CDR3 is 16 amino acids long. V was clipped by 3 bases and J by 0 bases; unmatched bases: 5. Germline lookup yields CDR1 SGHTA and CDR2 FQGTGA. Written as DNA, the CDR3 is TGTGCCAGCAGCTTGACAGGGCCCTTCTCTGGAAACACCATATATTTT. It encodes CASSLTGPFSGNTIYF.

The genes are TRBV11-3 and TRBJ2-5; D might be TRBD1 (6 bases). CDR3 length equals 16 residues. Trimming shortened V by 5 bases and J by 1 base, and 17 bases separated the two germline ends. Germline CDR1 reads SGHNT; CDR2 reads YENEEA. CDR3 sequence reads: CASSAGTGTPQETQYF. CDR3 DNA: TGTGCCAGCAGCGCCGGAACCGGGACACCCCAAGAGACCCAGTACTTC.

J is TRBJ1-1 and V is TRBV7-9; D not certain. Trimming removed 6 bases at V and 6 bases at J, with 14 bases between. CDR1 and CDR2 (germline): SEHNR, FQNEAQ (reference sequence). The CDR3 has 13 amino acids. CDR3 residues: CASRVSQAPEAFF. In DNA, the CDR3 is TGTGCCAGCAGGGTGAGTCAGGCACCTGAAGCTTTCTTT.

The rearrangement uses TRBV10-3 and TRBJ2-5, with 7 positions matching TRBD1. After removal of 5 bases from V and 1 base from J, the junction contained 1 base not matched to a gene. Germline CDR1 ENHRY, CDR2 SYGVKD. The CDR3 totals 13 residues. CDR3 sequence: CAISRDSQETQYF. In DNA form, the CDR3 reads TGTGCCATCAGTAGGGACAGCCAAGAGACCCAGTACTTC.

J is TRBJ1-2 and V is TRBV9; no clear D. Looked up from germline, CDR1 is SGDLS and CDR2 is YYNGEE. CDR3 length: 12 residues. V was clipped by 3 bases and J by 10 bases, with 13 bases between them. The DNA for the CDR3 is TGTGCCAGCAGCGCATTCGAGGGTGACTACACCTTC. Translated, it gives CASSAFEGDYTF.

CDR3 sequence: CAWNLGQGGNTIYF. In DNA form, the CDR3 reads TGTGCCTGGAACCTTGGACAGGGTGGAAACACCATATATTTT. The chain combines TRBV30 with TRBJ1-3, with 8 bases fitting TRBD1. The V segment lost 4 bases and the J segment 3 bases; nucleotides outside the gene matches: 5. The length of the CDR3 is 14 residues. CDR1 and CDR2 from the germline V gene are GTSNPN and SVGIG (reference sequence).

This rearrangement joins TRBV2 to TRBJ1-1, with D perhaps matching TRBD1 (5 bases). The length of the CDR3 is 14 residues. The ends were cut back, 0 bases at V and 1 base at J, with 6 bases in the middle. Germline-derived CDR1 and CDR2 are SNHLY and FYNNEI. CDR3 loop: CASSEAQGNTEAFF. CDR3 bases: TGTGCCAGCAGTGAAGCGCAGGGGAACACTGAAGCTTTCTTT.

V is TRBV6-5 and J is TRBJ2-7; 11 bases align to TRBD2. This CDR3 contains 16 residues. After removal of 0 bases from V and 6 bases from J, the junction contained 7 bases not matched to a gene. Germline V gene sequence: CDR1 MNHEY, CDR2 SVGAGI. The CDR3 coding sequence is TGTGCCAGCAGTTACTCCTTGACTAGCGGGATAGGCGAGCAGTACTTC. This sequence encodes CASSYSLTSGIGEQYF.

The V and J genes are TRBV5-1 and TRBJ1-5, with 10 bases that match TRBD1. This CDR3 has 15 residues. CDR1 and CDR2 from the germline V gene are SGHRS and YFSETQ. The ends lost 4 bases at V and 6 bases at J; junction bases unmatched: 7. The CDR3 is CASSEGQGLGQPQHF. CDR3 nucleotide sequence: TGCGCCAGCAGCGAGGGACAGGGGTTAGGTCAGCCCCAGCATTTT.

The chain employs TRBV19 and TRBJ2-7; 8 nucleotides agree with TRBD1. Germline lookup yields CDR1 LNHDA and CDR2 SQIVND (reference sequence). Trimming at V came to 5 bases and at J to 3 bases, leaving 12 bases not matched to a gene. CDR3 length equals 16 residues. CDR3 region: CASSSAFAGGVYEQYF. Written as DNA, the CDR3 is TGTGCCAGTAGTTCGGCGTTTGCAGGGGGCGTCTACGAGCAGTACTTC.

The chain is built from TRBV27 and TRBJ2-7, with D maybe TRBD1 (6 bases). Trimming took off 6 bases at V and 0 bases at J, with 15 bases between the two ends. This CDR3 is built from 15 residues. From germline, CDR1 is MNHEY and CDR2 SMNVEV (reference sequence). CDR3 region: CASSQGPGLSYEQYF. DNA of the CDR3: TGTGCCAGCAGCCAGGGGCCGGGGCTCTCCTACGAGCAGTACTTC.